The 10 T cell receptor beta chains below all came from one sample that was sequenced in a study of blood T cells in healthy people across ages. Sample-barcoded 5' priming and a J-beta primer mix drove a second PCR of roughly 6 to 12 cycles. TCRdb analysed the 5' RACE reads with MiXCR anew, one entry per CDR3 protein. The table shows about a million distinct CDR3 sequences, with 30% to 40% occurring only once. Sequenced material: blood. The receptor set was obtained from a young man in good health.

DNA for the CDR3: TGCAGTGCTAGAACAGGGGGCAGGAATGAGCAGTTCTTC. The encoded protein is CSARTGGRNEQFF. The chain is built from TRBV20-1 and TRBJ2-1; 9 bases are a match to TRBD1. V lost 2 bases, J lost 7 bases, and 3 bases stayed unmatched. The length of the CDR3 is 13 residues. CDR1 is DFQATT, CDR2 SNEGSKA, per germline (reference sequence).

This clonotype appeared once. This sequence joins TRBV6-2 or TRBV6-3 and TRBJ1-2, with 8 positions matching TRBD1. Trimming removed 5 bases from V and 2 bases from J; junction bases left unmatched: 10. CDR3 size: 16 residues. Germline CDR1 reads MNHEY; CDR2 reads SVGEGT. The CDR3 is CASSPKLDRDNYGYTF. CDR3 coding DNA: TGTGCCAGCAGTCCCAAACTGGACAGGGACAACTATGGCTACACCTTC.

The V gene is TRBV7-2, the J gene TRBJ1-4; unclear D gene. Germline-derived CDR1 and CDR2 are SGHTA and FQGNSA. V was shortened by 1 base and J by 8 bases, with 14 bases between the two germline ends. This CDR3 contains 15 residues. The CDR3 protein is CASSLVAGEVEKLFF. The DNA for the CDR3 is TGTGCCAGCAGCTTAGTAGCCGGGGAGGTCGAAAAACTGTTTTTT.

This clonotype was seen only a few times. The CDR3 is CASSRGPQTTLAGGPVYEQYF. The CDR3 nucleotides read TGCGCCAGCAGCCGTGGACCACAGACGACTCTAGCGGGAGGGCCAGTCTACGAGCAGTACTTC. The V and J genes are TRBV4-1 and TRBJ2-7; 12 nucleotides line up with TRBD2. With V trimmed by 4 bases and J by 3 bases, 22 bases remained unmatched. This CDR3 has 21 amino acids. Germline CDR1 is MGHRA and CDR2 is YSYEKL.

CDR3 DNA: TGTGCCAGCAGCCCCTGGATGGAGACCCAGTACTTC. Its protein product is CASSPWMETQYF. This chain joins TRBV3-1 and TRBJ2-5; D remains ambiguous. Looked up from germline, CDR1 is LGHDT and CDR2 is YNNKEL (reference sequence). Deletions cut 4 bases from V and 5 bases from J, with 8 bases between. The length of the CDR3 is 12 residues.

The CDR3 DNA reads TGTGCCAGCTCCTGGGGGACAGGCTCTACCTACGAGCAGTACTTC. Protein product: CASSWGTGSTYEQYF. The chain employs TRBV12-3 or TRBV12-4 and TRBJ2-7; 8 nucleotides agree with TRBD1. CDR3 length: 15 amino acids. V shed 8 bases and J 2 bases; nucleotides not matched to a gene: 11.

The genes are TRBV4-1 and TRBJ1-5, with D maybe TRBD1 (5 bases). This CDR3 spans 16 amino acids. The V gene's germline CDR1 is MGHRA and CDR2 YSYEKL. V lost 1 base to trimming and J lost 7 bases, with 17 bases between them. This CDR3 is CASSQAGDGVIQPQHF. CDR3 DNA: TGCGCCAGCAGCCAAGCGGGGGACGGGGTGATACAGCCCCAGCATTTT.

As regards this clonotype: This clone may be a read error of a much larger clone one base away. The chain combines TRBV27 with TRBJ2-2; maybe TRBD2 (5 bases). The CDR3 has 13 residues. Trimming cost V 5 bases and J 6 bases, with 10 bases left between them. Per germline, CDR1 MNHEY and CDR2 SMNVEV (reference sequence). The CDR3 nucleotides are TGTGCCAGCAGTGTGGCGGGCTCCGGGGAGCTGTTTTTT. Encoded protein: CASSVAGSGELFF.

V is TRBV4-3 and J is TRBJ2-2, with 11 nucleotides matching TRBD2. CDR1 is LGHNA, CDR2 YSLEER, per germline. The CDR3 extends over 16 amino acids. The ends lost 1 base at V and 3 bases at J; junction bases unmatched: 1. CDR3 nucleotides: TGCGCCAGCAGCCAAGGACTAGCGGGATACACCGGGGAGCTGTTTTTT. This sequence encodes CASSQGLAGYTGELFF.

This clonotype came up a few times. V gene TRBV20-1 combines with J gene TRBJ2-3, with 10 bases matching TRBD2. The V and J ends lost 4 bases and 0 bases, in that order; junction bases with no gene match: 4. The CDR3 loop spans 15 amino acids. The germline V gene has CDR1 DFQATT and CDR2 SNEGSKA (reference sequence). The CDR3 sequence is CSATQLAGSTDTQYF. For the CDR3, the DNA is TGCAGTGCTACCCAACTAGCGGGGAGCACAGATACGCAGTATTTT.